This T cell receptor (beta chain) was recovered during a study of cytomegalovirus exposure and HLA in healthy donors. General study findings and limits: Common viral pathogens seemed, in a later analysis, to connect with several of the most significant clusters.

Amplification used 60 Vbeta primers and 13 Jbeta primers. Study processing details: Roughly 11 million shared chains were among around 80 million unique TCR beta chains counted in a later analysis. This table comes from immunoSEQ multiplex PCR, and its TCRdb copy is limited to in-frame clones, with some not included. D and trimming come from the DNA, and the V and J calls and clone size come from that table. Of 97,000 or so clones in the sample, about three quarters were seen once. CDR3 length: 15 amino acids. CDR1 SGHAT and CDR2 FQNNGV come from the germline V gene. V lost 2 bases, J lost 0 bases, and 10 bases lay in between. As regards this clone: Its target is not known.

This receptor was obtained from a man between 35 and 55 years old in good health and CMV-seronegative. The chain combines TRBV11-2 with TRBJ1-1; TRBD1 is a possible D gene (5 bases). Material for sequencing was PBMCs. The CDR3 DNA follows: TGTGCCAGCAGCTTACAGGGCAGGATGAACACTGAAGCTTTCTTT. Translating it yields CASSLQGRMNTEAFF. The full variable domain, its missing parts supplied by reference TRBV11-2 and TRBJ1-1, is EAGVAQSPRYKIIEKRQSVAFWCNPISGHATLYWYQQILGQGPKLLIQFQNNGVVDDSQLPKDRFSAERLKGVDSTLKIQPAKLEDSAVYLCASSLQGRMNTEAFFGQGTRLTVV.